This T cell receptor (beta chain) comes out of a study of blood T cell repertoires in COVID-19. About the research overall: The United States, Italy and Spain provided the acute and convalescent COVID-19 samples. The cDNA or gDNA used as material had been derived from T cells, B-cell-depleted T cells, or PBMCs.

The CDR3 loop spans 15 amino acids. Trimming left V 5 bases short and J 5 bases short, with 18 bases between. Germline V lookup: CDR1 SQVTM, CDR2 ANQGSEA. Original processing methods: Reference gene primers were amplified, and this amplification served to estimate nucleated cell counts. Produced via immunoSEQ multiplex PCR; TCRdb's table is partial and in-frame only. The V and J calls and clone size come from that table; D and trimming were worked out from the DNA. Of approximately 59,000 clones listed, around 86% are singletons. The rearrangement links TRBV29-1 to TRBJ1-4; D is uncertain. The sample comprised peripheral blood. The sequence was obtained from a woman aged 80 or over with acute or convalescent COVID-19. The CDR3 region is CSVSGNGEENEKLFF. Written as DNA, the CDR3 is TGCAGCGTTTCAGGTAACGGGGAGGAGAATGAAAAACTGTTTTTT.